This T cell receptor beta chain was recorded in a study of T cells in Graves' hyperthyroidism and ophthalmopathy. This clonotype was recorded at least ten times. This CDR3 spans 13 amino acids. CDR1 and CDR2 from the germline V gene are DFQATT and SNEGSKA (reference sequence). Regions amplified from RNA transcripts were the TCR beta CDR3 regions. HTBI primers were the set used in a first-round RT-PCR of the TCR CDR3. TCRdb processed the multiplex PCR reads anew with MiXCR; each CDR3 protein has one entry. The table lists about 480,000 distinct CDR3 sequences, around 15% of them singletons. The rearrangement joins TRBV20-1 to TRBJ2-1; a weak D match, TRBD1 (6 bases). The origin of this receptor is a woman between 18 and 29 years old with Graves' hyperthyroidism. The sample consisted of blood. CDR3 amino acids: CRIQGLSYNEQFF. The CDR3, as DNA: TGCAGGATACAGGGCTTATCCTACAATGAGCAGTTCTTC.